This T cell receptor beta chain was identified in a study of neoadjuvant anti-PD-1 for oral cavity cancer. Study in general: Patients mostly received three to four biweekly nivolumab doses at 3 mg/kg before surgery.

Patients had HPV-negative, locally advanced oral cavity squamous cell carcinoma. This clone occurred a few times. This CDR3 comprises 20 residues. PBMC libraries mostly used around 500 ng of input genomic DNA, with six replicates per sample. Generated by immunoSEQ multiplex PCR, the TCRdb table keeps only in-frame clones and is missing some. The sample records under 15,000 clones, around 60% being singletons. This clonotype originated in a person aged 35 to 85 with oral cavity squamous cell carcinoma. This specimen was PBMCs, taken before nivolumab (anti-PD-1) treatment. V gene TRBV12-2 combines with J gene TRBJ1-5; the table's D call, TRBD1, has no DNA check behind it. TRBV12-2 is a documented pseudogene. CDR3 in DNA: TGTGCAAGTCGCTTACTAATTCGGGCTTGGGGCGGATATGGCAATCAGCCCCAGCATTTT. It specifies CASRLLIRAWGGYGNQPQHF.